A single sample gave rise to the 5 T cell receptor beta chains below, sequenced in a study of CD8 T cell repertoires and HIV-1 epitope variants. Antigen specificity for these receptors is unknown. Sequenced by immunoSEQ multiplex PCR; TCRdb stores in-frame clones only, minus some. The sample shows about 5,600 clones, 55% to 75% of them seen only once. Sequencing was performed on cultured CD8+ T cells derived from PBMCs. The source is a male donor with HIV.

This chain uses TRBV7-9 with TRBJ2-1; D may be TRBD2 (5 bases). The CDR3 is 16 amino acids. V was pared by 6 bases and J by 5 bases, with 20 bases between. Germline V lookup: CDR1 SEHNR, CDR2 FQNEAQ (reference sequence). The CDR3: CASRATRRSGNNEQFF. CDR3 DNA sequence: TGTGCCAGCAGGGCAACTAGGAGGTCGGGGAACAATGAGCAGTTCTTC.

The genes are TRBV18 and TRBJ1-1; weak D call: TRBD1 (6 bases). The V end lost 3 bases, the J end lost 11 bases, and 22 bases lay between the germline ends. The germline V gene encodes CDR1 KGHSH and CDR2 LQKENI. CDR3 size: 15 residues. The CDR3 region is CASSPSSTGPLRAFF. Written as DNA, the CDR3 is TGTGCCAGCTCACCCTCCTCGACAGGACCCCTGAGGGCTTTCTTT.

This clone has just a few counts. The chain has TRBV4-3 and TRBJ1-2; possible D gene TRBD1, 5 bases. This CDR3 has 13 residues. The V end was cut by 0 bases, the J end by 4 bases, with 6 bases between. Germline-derived CDR1 and CDR2 are LGHNA and YSLEER. CDR3 nucleotides: TGCGCCAGCAGCCAAGATGGGACCTATGGCTACACCTTC. The encoded protein is CASSQDGTYGYTF.

The chain combines TRBV28 with TRBJ1-2; tentatively, D is TRBD1 (5 bases). CDR1 and CDR2 from the germline V gene are MDHEN and SYDVKM. Trimming left V 3 bases short and J 7 bases short, with 24 bases between. The CDR3 extends over 17 amino acids. In DNA form, the CDR3 reads TGTGCCAGCAGTTTCCTAGGGGCAGGGAGTTTGCATGGTGGCTACACCTTC. As protein: CASSFLGAGSLHGGYTF.

This clone was recorded once. This chain uses TRBV2 with TRBJ2-7; weak D call: TRBD1 (6 bases). The CDR3 length is 14 residues. In germline, CDR1 is SNHLY, CDR2 FYNNEI. Trimming removed 3 bases at V and 5 bases at J, with 14 bases between. Here the CDR3 reads CASSDYGQRDEQYF. In DNA, the CDR3 is TGTGCCAGCAGTGACTACGGACAGCGCGACGAGCAGTACTTC.